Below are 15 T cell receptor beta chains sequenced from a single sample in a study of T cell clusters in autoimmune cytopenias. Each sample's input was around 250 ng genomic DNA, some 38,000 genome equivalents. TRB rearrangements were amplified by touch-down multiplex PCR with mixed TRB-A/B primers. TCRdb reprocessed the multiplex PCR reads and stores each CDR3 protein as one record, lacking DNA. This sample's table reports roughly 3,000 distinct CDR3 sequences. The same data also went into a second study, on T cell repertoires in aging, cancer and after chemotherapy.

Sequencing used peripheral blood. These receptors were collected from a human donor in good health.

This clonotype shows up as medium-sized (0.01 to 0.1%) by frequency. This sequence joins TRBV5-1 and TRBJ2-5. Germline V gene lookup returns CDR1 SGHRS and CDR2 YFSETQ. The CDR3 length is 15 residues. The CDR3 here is CASSLEPGVRETQYF.

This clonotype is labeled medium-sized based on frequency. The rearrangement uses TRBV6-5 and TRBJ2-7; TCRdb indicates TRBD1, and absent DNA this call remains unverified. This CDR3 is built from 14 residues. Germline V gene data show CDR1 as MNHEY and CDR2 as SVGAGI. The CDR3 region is CASSYGGPSYEQYF.

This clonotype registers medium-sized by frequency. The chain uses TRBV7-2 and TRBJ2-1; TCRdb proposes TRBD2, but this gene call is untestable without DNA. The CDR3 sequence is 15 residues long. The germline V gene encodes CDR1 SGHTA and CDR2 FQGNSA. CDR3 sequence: CASSLRSSGKKEQFF. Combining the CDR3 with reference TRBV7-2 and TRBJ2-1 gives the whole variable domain GAGVSQSPSNKVTEKGKDVELRCDPISGHTALYWYRQSLGQGLEFLIYFQGNSAPDKSGLPSDRFSAERTGGSVSTLTIQRTQQEDSAVYLCASSLRSSGKKEQFFGPGTRLTVL.

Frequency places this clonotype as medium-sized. The CDR3 region is CACSQGTPAYNEQFF. The gene calls are TRBV6-5 and TRBJ2-1; TCRdb gives TRBD1 as the D gene, but with no DNA this cannot be confirmed. CDR1 is MNHEY and CDR2 is SVGAGI in the germline V gene. This CDR3 contains 15 residues.

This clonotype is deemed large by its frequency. This chain's CDR3 is CSVGRTYNEQFF. The rearrangement joins TRBV29-1 to TRBJ2-1. The CDR3 sequence is 12 residues long. Germline values: CDR1 SQVTM, CDR2 ANQGSEA.

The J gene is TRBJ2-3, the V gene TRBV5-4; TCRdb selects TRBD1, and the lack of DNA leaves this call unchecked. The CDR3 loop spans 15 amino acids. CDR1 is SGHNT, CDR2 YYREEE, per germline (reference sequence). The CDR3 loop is CASSLTPAGTDTQYF.

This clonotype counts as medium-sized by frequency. CDR3 sequence reads: CSVVGTSGPTDTQYF. The chain is built from TRBV29-1 and TRBJ2-3; TCRdb selects TRBD2, and the lack of DNA leaves this call unchecked. The germline V gene encodes CDR1 SQVTM and CDR2 ANQGSEA. The CDR3 has 15 amino acids.

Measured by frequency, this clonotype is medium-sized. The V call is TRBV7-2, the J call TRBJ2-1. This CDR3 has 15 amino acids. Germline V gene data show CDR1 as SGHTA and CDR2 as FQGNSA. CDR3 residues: CASSSGYGSYNEQFF.

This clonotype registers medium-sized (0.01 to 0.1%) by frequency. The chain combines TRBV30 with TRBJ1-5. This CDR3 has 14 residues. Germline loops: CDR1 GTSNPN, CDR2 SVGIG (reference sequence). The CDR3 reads CAWSVPPGNQPQHF.

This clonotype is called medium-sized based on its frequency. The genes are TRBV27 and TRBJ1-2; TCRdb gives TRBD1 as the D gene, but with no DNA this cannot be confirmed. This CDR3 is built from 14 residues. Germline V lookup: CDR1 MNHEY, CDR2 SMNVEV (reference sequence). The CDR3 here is CASTGAGGLGGYTF.

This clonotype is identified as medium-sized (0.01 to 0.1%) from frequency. CDR3 residues: CASTPAVRTEAFF. The gene calls are TRBV7-9 and TRBJ1-1. Germline V gene data show CDR1 as SEHNR and CDR2 as FQNEAQ (reference sequence). There are 13 residues in the CDR3.

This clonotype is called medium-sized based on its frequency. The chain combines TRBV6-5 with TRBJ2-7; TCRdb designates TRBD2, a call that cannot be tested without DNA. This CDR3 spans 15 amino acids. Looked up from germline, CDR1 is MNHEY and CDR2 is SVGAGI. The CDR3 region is CASRYGLAGAYEQYF.

The chain's CDR3 is CASSLARTDYEQFF. The chain links TRBV5-1 to TRBJ2-1. This CDR3 is built from 14 residues. Germline CDR1 and CDR2: SGHRS and YFSETQ.

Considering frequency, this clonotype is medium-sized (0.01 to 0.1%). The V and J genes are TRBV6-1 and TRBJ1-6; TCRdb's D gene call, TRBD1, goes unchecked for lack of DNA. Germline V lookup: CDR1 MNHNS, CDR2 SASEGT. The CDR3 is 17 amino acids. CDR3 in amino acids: CASSEARVSSYNSPLHF.

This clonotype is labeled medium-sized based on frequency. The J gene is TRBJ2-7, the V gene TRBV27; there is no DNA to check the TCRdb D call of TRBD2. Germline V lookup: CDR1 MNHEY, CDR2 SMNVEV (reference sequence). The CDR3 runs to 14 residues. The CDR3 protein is CASSLSAVSYEQYF.